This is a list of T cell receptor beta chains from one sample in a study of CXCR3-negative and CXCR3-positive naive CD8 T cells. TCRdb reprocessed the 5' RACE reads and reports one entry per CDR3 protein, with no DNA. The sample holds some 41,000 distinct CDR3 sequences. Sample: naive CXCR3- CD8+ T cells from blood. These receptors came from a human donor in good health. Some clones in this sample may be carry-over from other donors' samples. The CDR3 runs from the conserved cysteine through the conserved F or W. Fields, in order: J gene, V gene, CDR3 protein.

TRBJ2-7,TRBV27,CASSTRGPGYEQYF
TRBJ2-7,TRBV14,CASSAMGVPVYEQYF
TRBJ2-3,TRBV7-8,CASSLNRGTDTQYF
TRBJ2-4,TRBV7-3,CASSPKLAKNIQYF
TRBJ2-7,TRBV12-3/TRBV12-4,CASSTQETDYEQYF
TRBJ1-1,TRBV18,CASSLGQGGSNTEAFF
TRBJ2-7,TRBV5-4,CASSPDWTVASYEQYF
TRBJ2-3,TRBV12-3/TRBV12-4,CASTYSQDTQYF
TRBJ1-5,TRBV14,CASSPRGAQPQHF
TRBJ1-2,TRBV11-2,CASSRGQGNYGYTF
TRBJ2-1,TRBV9,CASSGFRDTLSSYNEQFF
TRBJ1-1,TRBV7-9,CASSHIITGTMNTEAFF